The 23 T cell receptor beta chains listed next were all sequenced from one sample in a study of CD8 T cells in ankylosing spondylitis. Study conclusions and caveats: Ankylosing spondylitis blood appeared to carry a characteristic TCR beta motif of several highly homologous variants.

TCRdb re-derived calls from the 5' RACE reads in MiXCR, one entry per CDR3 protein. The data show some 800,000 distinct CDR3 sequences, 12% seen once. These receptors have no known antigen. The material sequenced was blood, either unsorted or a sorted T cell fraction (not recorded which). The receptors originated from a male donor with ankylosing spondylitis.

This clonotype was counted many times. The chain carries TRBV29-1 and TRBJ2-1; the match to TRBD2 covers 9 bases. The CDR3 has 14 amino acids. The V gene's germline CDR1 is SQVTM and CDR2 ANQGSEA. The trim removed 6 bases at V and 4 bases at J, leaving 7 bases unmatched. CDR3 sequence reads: CSVGERGAYNEQFF. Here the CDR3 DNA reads TGCAGCGTGGGGGAGCGGGGGGCTTACAATGAGCAGTTCTTC.

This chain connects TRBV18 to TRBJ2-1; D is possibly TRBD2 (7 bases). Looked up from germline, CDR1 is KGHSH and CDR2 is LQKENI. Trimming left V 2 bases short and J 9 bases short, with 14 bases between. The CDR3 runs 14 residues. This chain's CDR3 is CASSPAGAGGEQFF. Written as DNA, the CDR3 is TGTGCCAGCTCACCAGCGGGGGCCGGGGGTGAGCAGTTCTTC. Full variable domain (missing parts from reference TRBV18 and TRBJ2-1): NAGVMQNPRHLVRRRGQEARLRCSPMKGHSHVYWYRQLPEEGLKFMVYLQKENIIDESGMPKERFSAEFPKEGPSILRIQQVVRGDSAAYFCASSPAGAGGEQFFGPGTRLTVL.

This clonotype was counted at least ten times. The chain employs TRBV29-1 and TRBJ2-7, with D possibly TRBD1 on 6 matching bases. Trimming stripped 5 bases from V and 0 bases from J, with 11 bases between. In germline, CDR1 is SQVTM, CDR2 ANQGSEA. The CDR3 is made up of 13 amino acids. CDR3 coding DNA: TGCAGCGTTCGACAGGCTAACTCCTACGAGCAGTACTTC. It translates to CSVRQANSYEQYF.

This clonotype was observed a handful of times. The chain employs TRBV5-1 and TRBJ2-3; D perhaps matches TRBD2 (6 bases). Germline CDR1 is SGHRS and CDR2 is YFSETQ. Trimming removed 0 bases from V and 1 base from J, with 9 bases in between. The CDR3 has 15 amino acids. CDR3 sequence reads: CASSLEEGRTDTQYF. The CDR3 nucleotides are TGCGCCAGCAGCTTGGAGGAGGGACGCACAGATACGCAGTATTTT.

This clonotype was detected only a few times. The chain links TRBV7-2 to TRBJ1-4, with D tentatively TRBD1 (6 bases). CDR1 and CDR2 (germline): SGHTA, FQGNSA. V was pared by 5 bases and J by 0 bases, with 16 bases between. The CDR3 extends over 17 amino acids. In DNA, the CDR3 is TGTGCCAGCAGCCTATGGGGGCCCAGGGCAACTAATGAAAAACTGTTTTTT. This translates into CASSLWGPRATNEKLFF.

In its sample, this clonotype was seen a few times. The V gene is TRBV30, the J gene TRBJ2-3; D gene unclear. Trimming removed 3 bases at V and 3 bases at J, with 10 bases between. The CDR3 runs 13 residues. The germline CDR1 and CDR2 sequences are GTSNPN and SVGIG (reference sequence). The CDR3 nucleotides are TGTGCCTGGAGGGCCCCCGGGACAGATACGCAGTATTTT. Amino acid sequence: CAWRAPGTDTQYF.

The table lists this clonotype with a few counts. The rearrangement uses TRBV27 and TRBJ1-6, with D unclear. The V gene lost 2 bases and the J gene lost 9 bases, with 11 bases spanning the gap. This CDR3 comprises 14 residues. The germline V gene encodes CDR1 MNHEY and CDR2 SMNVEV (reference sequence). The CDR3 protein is CASSLDGRVSPLHF. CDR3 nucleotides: TGTGCCAGCAGTTTAGACGGGAGGGTTTCACCCCTCCACTTT.

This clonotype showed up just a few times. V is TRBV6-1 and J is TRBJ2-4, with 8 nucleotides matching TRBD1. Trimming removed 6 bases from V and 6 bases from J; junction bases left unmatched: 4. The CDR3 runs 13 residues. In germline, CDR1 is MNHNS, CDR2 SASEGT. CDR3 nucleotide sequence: TGTGCCAGCAGGCGAACAGGGGGAAACATTCAGTACTTC. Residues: CASRRTGGNIQYF.

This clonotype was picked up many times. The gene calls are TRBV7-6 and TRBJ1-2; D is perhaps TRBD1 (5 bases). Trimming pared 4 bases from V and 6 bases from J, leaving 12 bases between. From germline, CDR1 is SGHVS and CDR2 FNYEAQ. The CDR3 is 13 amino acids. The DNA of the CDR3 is TGTGCCAGCAGCTCCTACAGGTCCCATGGCTACACCTTC. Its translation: CASSSYRSHGYTF. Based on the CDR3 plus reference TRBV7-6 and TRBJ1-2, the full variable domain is GAGVSQSPRYKVTKRGQDVALRCDPISGHVSLYWYRQALGQGPEFLTYFNYEAQQDKSGLPNDRFSAERPEGSISTLTIQRTEQRDSAMYRCASSSYRSHGYTFGSGTRLTVV.

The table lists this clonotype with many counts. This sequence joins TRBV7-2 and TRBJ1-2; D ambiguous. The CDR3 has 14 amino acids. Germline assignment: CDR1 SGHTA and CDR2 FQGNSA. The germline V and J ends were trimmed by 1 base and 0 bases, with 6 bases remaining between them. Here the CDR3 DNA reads TGTGCCAGCAGCTTAGGGAGTACTAACTATGGCTACACCTTC. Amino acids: CASSLGSTNYGYTF.

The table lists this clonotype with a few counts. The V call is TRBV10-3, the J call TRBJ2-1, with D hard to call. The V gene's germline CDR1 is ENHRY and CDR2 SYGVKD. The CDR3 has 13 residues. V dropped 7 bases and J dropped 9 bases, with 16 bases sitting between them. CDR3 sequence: CAIKMDRFAEQFF. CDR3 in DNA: TGTGCCATCAAGATGGACCGCTTCGCTGAGCAGTTCTTC.

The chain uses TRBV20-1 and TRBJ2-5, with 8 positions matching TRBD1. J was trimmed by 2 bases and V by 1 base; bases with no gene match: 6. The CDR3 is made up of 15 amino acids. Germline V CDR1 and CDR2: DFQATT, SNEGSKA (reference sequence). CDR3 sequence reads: CSARVGGQGQETQYF. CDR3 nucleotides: TGCAGTGCTAGAGTGGGAGGACAGGGACAAGAGACCCAGTACTTC.

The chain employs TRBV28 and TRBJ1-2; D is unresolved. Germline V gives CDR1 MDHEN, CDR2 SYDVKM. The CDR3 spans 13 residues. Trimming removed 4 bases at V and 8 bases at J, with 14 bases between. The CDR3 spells CASSSTMRYGYTF. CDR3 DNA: TGTGCCAGCAGTTCGACAATGAGGTACGGCTACACCTTC.

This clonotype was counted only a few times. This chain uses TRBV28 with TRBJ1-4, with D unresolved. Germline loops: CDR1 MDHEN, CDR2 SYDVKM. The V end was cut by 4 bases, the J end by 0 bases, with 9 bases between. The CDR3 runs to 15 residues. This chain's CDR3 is CASSYGFATNEKLFF. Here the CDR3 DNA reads TGTGCCAGCAGTTACGGGTTTGCAACTAATGAAAAACTGTTTTTT.

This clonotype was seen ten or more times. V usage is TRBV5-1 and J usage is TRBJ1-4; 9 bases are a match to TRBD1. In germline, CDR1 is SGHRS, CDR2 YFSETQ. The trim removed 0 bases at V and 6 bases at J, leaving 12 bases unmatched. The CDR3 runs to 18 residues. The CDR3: CASSLAEDPGQGYEKLFF. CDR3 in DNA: TGCGCCAGCAGCTTGGCCGAAGACCCGGGACAGGGTTATGAAAAACTGTTTTTT.

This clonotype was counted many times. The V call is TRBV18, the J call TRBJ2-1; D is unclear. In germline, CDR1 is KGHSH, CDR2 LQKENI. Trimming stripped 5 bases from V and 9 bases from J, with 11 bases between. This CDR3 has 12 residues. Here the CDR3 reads CASSSDASEQFF. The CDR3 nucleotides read TGTGCCAGCTCATCGGATGCGTCTGAGCAGTTCTTC.

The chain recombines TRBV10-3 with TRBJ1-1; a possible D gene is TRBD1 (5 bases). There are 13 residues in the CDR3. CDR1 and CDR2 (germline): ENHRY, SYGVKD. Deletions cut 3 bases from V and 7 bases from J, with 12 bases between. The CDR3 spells CAISERQNSEAFF. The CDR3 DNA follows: TGTGCCATCAGTGAACGACAGAATAGTGAAGCTTTCTTT.

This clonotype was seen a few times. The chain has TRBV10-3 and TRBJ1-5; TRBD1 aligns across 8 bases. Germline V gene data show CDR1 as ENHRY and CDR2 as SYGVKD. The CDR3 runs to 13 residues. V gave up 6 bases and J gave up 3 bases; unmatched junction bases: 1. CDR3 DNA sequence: TGTGCCATCAGGGGACAGGTCAATCAGCCCCAGCATTTT. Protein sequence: CAIRGQVNQPQHF.

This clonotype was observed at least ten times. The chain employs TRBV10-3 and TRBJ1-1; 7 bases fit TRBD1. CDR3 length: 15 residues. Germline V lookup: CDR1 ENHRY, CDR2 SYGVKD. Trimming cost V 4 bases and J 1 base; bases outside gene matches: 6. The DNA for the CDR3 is TGTGCCATCAGTGCCCGACAGGGAAGGAACACTGAAGCTTTCTTT. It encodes CAISARQGRNTEAFF.

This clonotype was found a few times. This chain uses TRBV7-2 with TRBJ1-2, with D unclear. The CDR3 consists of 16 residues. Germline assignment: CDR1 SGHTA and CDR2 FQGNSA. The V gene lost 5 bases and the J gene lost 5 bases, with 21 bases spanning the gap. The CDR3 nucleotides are TGTGCCAGCAGCCATTACCCAGAAACTAGCCTTTATGGCTACACCTTC. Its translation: CASSHYPETSLYGYTF.

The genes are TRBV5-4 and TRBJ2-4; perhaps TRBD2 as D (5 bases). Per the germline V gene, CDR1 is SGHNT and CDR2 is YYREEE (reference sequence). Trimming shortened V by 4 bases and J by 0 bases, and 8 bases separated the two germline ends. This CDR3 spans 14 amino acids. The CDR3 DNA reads TGTGCCAGCAGCCTAGCTATAGCCAAAAACATTCAGTACTTC. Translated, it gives CASSLAIAKNIQYF.

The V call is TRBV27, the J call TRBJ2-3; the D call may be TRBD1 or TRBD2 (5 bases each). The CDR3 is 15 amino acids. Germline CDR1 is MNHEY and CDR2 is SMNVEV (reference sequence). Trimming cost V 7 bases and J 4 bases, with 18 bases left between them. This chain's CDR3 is CASNSGTQVPDTQYF. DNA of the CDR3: TGTGCCAGCAACTCCGGGACCCAAGTTCCAGATACGCAGTATTTT.

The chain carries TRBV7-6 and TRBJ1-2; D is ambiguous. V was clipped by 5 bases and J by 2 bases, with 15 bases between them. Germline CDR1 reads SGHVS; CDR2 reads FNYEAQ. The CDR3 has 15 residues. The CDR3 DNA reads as TGTGCCAGCAGCCGCACCCTAACTCAAAACTATGGCTACACCTTC. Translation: CASSRTLTQNYGYTF.